What follows describes a single T cell receptor beta chain. This record comes from a study of T cells in Graves' hyperthyroidism and ophthalmopathy. The V gene's germline CDR1 is SQVTM and CDR2 ANQGSEA. Deletions cut 7 bases from V and 2 bases from J, with 13 bases between. There are 13 residues in the CDR3. Amplification of TCR beta CDR3 regions was performed using RNA transcripts as template. When the TCR CDR3 underwent first-round RT-PCR, the HTBI primer set was used. TCRdb used MiXCR to reprocess the multiplex PCR reads, holding one entry per CDR3 protein. The sample carries around 350,000 distinct CDR3 sequences, 15% to 19% recorded once.

The chain combines TRBV29-1 with TRBJ2-3; a weak D match, TRBD1 (7 bases). What was sequenced was blood. This TCR derives from a woman younger than 30 with Graves' hyperthyroidism that later progressed to Graves' ophthalmopathy. The chain's CDR3 is CSGRDRVTDTQYF. CDR3 bases: TGCAGCGGGCGGGACAGAGTCACAGATACGCAGTATTTT.